The rows below give T cell receptor beta chains drawn from one sample of a study of PD-1 blockade in classical Hodgkin lymphoma. Sequenced by immunoSEQ multiplex PCR; TCRdb stores in-frame clones only, minus some. Among some 58,000 clones listed, around nine tenths were seen once. This sample comprised peripheral blood mononuclear cells (PBMCs), obtained before the fourth cycle of nivolumab. Receptor source: a human donor with classical Hodgkin lymphoma. The CDR3 runs from the conserved cysteine through the conserved F or W. A D gene is named only where the DNA matches it firmly. Rows give clone size only sometimes, using once, few, many, or a class for an expanded clone.

J gene | D gene | clone size | V gene | CDR3 DNA | CDR3 protein
TRBJ2-1 | TRBD1 | - | TRBV28 | TGTGCCAGCAGTTTAGGGCGGACAGGGGTCTACAATGAGCAGTTCTTC | CASSLGRTGVYNEQFF
TRBJ2-7 | - | - | TRBV29-1 | TGCAGCGTAACATGGGCAGGGGCCGAGCAGTACTTC | CSVTWAGAEQYF
TRBJ2-7 | - | - | TRBV5-6 | TGTGCCAGCAGCTTGGCCACCTACGAGCAGTACTTC | CASSLATYEQYF
TRBJ2-7 | TRBD1 | few | TRBV6-1 | TGTGCCAGCAGCCGGGACAGGGGCTCCTACGAGCAGTACTTC | CASSRDRGSYEQYF
TRBJ2-1 | TRBD2 | - | TRBV9 | TGTGCCAGCAGCGTAGAAATGGGACTATACAATGAGCAGTTCTTC | CASSVEMGLYNEQFF
TRBJ1-5 | - | - | TRBV27 | TGTGCCAGCAGTTTATCCAGGACGAGCAATCAGCCCCAGCATTTT | CASSLSRTSNQPQHF
TRBJ2-7 | TRBD2 | few | TRBV28 | TGTGCCAGCAGACTAGCGGGAGGGATCTACGAGCAGTACTTC | CASRLAGGIYEQYF
TRBJ1-4 | - | - | TRBV7-6 | TGTGCCAGCAGCGCCAGACGTCAGGGTGATGAAAAACTGTTTTTT | CASSARRQGDEKLFF
TRBJ1-4 | - | - | TRBV21-1 | TGTGCCAGCAGCAAAGGCTGGACACCAACTAATGAAAAACTGTTTTTT | CASSKGWTPTNEKLFF
TRBJ2-1 | - | - | TRBV9 | TGTGCCAGCAGCGTAGCTTATGAGAGCTCCTACAATGAGCAGTTCTTC | CASSVAYESSYNEQFF
TRBJ2-1 | TRBD1 | once | TRBV6-5 | TGTGCCAGCAGTTACGGAAAGGACAGGGTAGGGAATGAGCAGTTCTTC | CASSYGKDRVGNEQFF
TRBJ1-1 | TRBD1 | - | TRBV4-1 | TGCGCCAGCAGCCAACTAGTCTCAGGGGGCGGCACTGAAGCTTTCTTT | CASSQLVSGGGTEAFF
TRBJ1-4 | - | - | TRBV7-9 | TGTGCCAGCAGCTTAGAGGCGGGGCTGAGTGAAAAACTGTTTTTT | CASSLEAGLSEKLFF
TRBJ1-6 | - | once | TRBV19 | TGTGCCAGTAAGGGACGTCATTCACCCCTCCACTTT | CASKGRHSPLHF
TRBJ1-3 | - | - | TRBV5-1 | TGCGCCAGCAGCGCTCTGGGGTCTGGAAACACCATATATTTT | CASSALGSGNTIYF
TRBJ2-1 | TRBD2 | once | TRBV27 | TGTGCCAGCAGTTTAGGGACTAAGGCCTACAATGAGCAGTTCTTC | CASSLGTKAYNEQFF
TRBJ2-2 | - | - | TRBV5-6 | TGTGCCAGCAGCTTGTTGGGTTCGGGCGGGGAGCTGTTTTTT | CASSLLGSGGELFF
TRBJ1-4 | TRBD1 | once | TRBV5-5 | TGTGCCAGCAGCCCGGGACAGGGGGTGAAACTGTTTTTT | CASSPGQGVKLFF
TRBJ2-2 | TRBD2 | - | TRBV7-9 | TGTGCCAGCAGCTTTAGCGGGAGAGTCACCGGGGAGCTGTTTTTT | CASSFSGRVTGELFF
TRBJ1-4 | TRBD1 | - | TRBV9 | TGTGCCAGCAGCTCTCACAGGGGGGAGAATGAAAAACTGTTTTTT | CASSSHRGENEKLFF
TRBJ2-5 | TRBD1 | - | TRBV5-4 | TGTGCCAGCAAAAGGCGGGACAGGGGAGAGACCCAGTACTTC | CASKRRDRGETQYF
TRBJ2-3 | - | - | TRBV9 | TGTGCCAGCCCATTGAGGCTAGCGCTCACAGATACGCAGTATTTT | CASPLRLALTDTQYF
TRBJ2-6 | - | - | TRBV19 | TGTGCCAGTAGTATTAGGACCTCGGCACAGGGTAGCCCTGGGGCCAACGTCCTGACTTTC | CASSIRTSAQGSPGANVLTF
TRBJ2-7 | - | - | TRBV28 | TGTGCCAGCAGACAAAGCGACGAGCAGTACTTC | CASRQSDEQYF
TRBJ2-1 | TRBD1 | - | TRBV11-2 | TGTGCCAGCAGCGCAAGACAGGGTAGTCAATACAATGAGCAGTTCTTC | CASSARQGSQYNEQFF
TRBJ2-1 | - | - | TRBV7-9 | TGTGCCAGCAGCCCGCCGGGACTGTGGCAGTTCTTC | CASSPPGLWQFF
TRBJ2-3 | TRBD2 | - | TRBV27 | TGTGCCAGCAGTTCCCTAGCGGGAGCCAGCACAGATACGCAGTATTTT | CASSSLAGASTDTQYF